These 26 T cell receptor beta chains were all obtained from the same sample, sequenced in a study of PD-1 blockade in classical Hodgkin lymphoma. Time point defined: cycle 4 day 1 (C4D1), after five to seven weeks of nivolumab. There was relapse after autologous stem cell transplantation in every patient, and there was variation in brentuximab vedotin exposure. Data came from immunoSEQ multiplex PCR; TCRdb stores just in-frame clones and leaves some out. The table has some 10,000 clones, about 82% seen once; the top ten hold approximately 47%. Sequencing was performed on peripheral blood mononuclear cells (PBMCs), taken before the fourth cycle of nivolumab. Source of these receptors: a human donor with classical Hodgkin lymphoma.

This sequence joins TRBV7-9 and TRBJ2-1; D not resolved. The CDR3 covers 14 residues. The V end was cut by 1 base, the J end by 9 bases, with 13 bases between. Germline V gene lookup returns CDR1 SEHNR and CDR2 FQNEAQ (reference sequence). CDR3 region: CASSLVAPGPEQFF. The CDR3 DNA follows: TGTGCCAGCAGCTTAGTGGCCCCTGGTCCTGAGCAGTTCTTC.

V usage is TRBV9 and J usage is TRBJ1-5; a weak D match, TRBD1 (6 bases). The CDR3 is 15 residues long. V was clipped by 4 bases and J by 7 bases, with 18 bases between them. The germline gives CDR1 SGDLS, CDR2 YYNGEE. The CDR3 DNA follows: TGTGCCAGCAGCTCCGCAACAGGGCTGGGGCAGCCCCAGCATTTT. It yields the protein CASSSATGLGQPQHF.

In DNA form, the CDR3 reads TGTGCCAGCAGTTACTCCACAGGGCTATACTATGGCTACACCTTC. Its protein product is CASSYSTGLYYGYTF. The J gene is TRBJ1-2, the V gene TRBV6-5; a possible D gene is TRBD1 (6 bases). CDR1 is MNHEY, CDR2 SVGAGI, per germline. Trimming took 0 bases from V and 3 from J, leaving 11 bases between them. The CDR3 sequence is 15 residues long.

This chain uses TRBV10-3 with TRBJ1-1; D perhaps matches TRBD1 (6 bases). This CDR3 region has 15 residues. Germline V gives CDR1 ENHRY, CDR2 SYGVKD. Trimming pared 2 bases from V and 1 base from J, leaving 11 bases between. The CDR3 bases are TGTGCCATCAGTGAGCAGGGCAGGGGGAACACTGAAGCTTTCTTT. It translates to CAISEQGRGNTEAFF.

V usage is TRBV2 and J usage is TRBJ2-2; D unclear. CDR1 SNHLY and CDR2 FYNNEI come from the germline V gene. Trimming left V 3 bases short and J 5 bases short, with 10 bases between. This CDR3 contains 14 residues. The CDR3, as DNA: TGTGCCAGCAGTGATCAAATTGCGACCGGGGAGCTGTTTTTT. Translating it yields CASSDQIATGELFF.

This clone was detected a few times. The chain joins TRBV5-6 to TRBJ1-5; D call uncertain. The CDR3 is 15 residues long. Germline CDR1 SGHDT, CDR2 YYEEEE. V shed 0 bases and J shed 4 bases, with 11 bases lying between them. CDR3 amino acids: CASSLGWAPNQPQHF. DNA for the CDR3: TGTGCCAGCAGCTTGGGGTGGGCTCCGAATCAGCCCCAGCATTTT.

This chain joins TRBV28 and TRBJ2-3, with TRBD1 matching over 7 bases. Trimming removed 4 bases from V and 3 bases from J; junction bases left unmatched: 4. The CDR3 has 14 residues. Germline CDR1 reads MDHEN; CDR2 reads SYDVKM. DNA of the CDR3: TGTGCCAGCAGTTCGACAGGGAGAACAGATACGCAGTATTTT. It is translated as CASSSTGRTDTQYF.

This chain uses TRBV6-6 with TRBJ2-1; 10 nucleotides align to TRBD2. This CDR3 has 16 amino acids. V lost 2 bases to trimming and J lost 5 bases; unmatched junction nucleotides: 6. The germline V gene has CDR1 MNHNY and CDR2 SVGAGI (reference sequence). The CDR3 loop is CASSYIGLAGDNEQFF. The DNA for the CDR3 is TGTGCCAGCAGTTACATCGGCCTAGCGGGGGACAATGAGCAGTTCTTC.

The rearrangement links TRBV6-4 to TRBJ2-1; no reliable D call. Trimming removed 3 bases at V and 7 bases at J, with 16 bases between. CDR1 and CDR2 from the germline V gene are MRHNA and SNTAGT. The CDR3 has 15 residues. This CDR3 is CASSESGESSNEQFF. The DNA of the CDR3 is TGTGCCAGCAGTGAGAGTGGGGAATCGAGTAATGAGCAGTTCTTC.

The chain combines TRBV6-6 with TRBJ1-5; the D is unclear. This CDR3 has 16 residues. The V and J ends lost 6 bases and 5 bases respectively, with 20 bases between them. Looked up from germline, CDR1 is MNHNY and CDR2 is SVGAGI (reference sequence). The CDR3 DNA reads TGTGCCAGCAGCCGAGGGAGCACGGGAGGATATCAGCCCCAGCATTTT. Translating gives CASSRGSTGGYQPQHF.

In DNA form, the CDR3 reads TGTGCCTGGAGTCGTTTCTCGGGCAGCGAGGATACGCAGTATTTT. Its translation is CAWSRFSGSEDTQYF. The chain carries TRBV30 and TRBJ2-3; D uncertain. Germline V gene data show CDR1 as GTSNPN and CDR2 as SVGIG (reference sequence). The CDR3 runs to 15 residues. Trimming pared 2 bases from V and 6 bases from J, leaving 18 bases between.

The CDR3 spells CASSQRGASTEAFF. CDR3 in DNA: TGTGCCAGCAGTCAAAGGGGGGCGAGCACTGAAGCTTTCTTT. The chain uses TRBV2 and TRBJ1-1; a possible D gene is TRBD1 (6 bases). Trimming removed 5 bases at V and 4 bases at J, with 14 bases between. There are 14 residues in the CDR3. The germline CDR1 and CDR2 sequences are SNHLY and FYNNEI.

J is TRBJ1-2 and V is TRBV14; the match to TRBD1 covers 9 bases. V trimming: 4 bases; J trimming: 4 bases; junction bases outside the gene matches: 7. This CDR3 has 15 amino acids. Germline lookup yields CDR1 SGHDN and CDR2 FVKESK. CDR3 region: CASSPGQGTLYGYTF. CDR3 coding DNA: TGTGCCAGCAGCCCCGGACAGGGGACCCTCTATGGCTACACCTTC.

CDR3: CASSAPLGGRGNQPQHF. For the CDR3, the DNA is TGTGCCAGCAGCGCCCCCTTGGGGGGTCGGGGCAATCAGCCCCAGCATTTT. The chain combines TRBV5-5 with TRBJ1-5, with a weak D call TRBD1 (5 bases). From germline, CDR1 is SGHKS and CDR2 YYEKEE (reference sequence). V gave up 4 bases and J gave up 2 bases, with 19 bases separating them. The CDR3 is 17 residues long.

CDR3 bases: TGTGCCAGCAGCTTAGGGAATAGCGGGAGGTCTTCAGATACGCAGTATTTT. Encoded protein: CASSLGNSGRSSDTQYF. The rearrangement uses TRBV7-9 and TRBJ2-3, with 10 nucleotides matching TRBD2. V was pared by 1 base and J by 4 bases, with 8 bases of the junction left unmatched. The CDR3 totals 17 residues. Germline lookup yields CDR1 SEHNR and CDR2 FQNEAQ (reference sequence). The variable domain in full, completed from reference TRBV7-9 and TRBJ2-3, reads DTGVSQNPRHKITKRGQNVTFRCDPISEHNRLYWYRQTLGQGPEFLTYFQNEAQLEKSRLLSDRFSAERPKGSFSTLEIQRTEQGDSAMYLCASSLGNSGRSSDTQYFGPGTRLTVL.

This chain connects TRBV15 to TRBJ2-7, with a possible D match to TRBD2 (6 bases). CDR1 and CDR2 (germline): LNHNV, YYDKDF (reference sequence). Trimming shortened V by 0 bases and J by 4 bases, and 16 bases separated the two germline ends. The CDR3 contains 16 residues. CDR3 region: CATSRDGGGARYEQYF. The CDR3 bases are TGTGCCACCAGCAGAGATGGAGGCGGGGCGCGATACGAGCAGTACTTC.

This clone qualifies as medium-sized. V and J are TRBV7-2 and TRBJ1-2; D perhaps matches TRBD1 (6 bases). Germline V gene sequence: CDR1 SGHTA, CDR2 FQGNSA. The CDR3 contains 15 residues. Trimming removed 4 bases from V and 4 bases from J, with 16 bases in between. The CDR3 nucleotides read TGTGCCAGCAGCTCCTCCGGGACATCTCCCTATGGCTACACCTTC. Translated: CASSSSGTSPYGYTF.

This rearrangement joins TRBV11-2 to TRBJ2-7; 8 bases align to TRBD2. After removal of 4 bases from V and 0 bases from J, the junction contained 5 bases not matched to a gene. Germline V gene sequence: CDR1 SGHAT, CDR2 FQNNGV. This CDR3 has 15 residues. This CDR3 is CASSWARGASYEQYF. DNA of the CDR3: TGTGCCAGCAGCTGGGCGCGGGGGGCCTCCTACGAGCAGTACTTC.

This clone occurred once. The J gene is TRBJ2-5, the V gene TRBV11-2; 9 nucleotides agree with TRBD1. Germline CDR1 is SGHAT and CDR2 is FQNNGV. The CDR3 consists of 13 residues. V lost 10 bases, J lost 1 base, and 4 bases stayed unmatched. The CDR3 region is CATLQGAQETQYF. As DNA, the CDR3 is TGTGCCACCCTACAGGGGGCCCAAGAGACCCAGTACTTC.

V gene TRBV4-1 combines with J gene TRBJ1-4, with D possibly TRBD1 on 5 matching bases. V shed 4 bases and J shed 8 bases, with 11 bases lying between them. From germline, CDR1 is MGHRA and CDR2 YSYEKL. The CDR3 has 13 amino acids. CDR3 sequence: CASSPRGPEKLFF. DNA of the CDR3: TGCGCCAGCAGCCCCCGGGGCCCCGAAAAACTGTTTTTT.

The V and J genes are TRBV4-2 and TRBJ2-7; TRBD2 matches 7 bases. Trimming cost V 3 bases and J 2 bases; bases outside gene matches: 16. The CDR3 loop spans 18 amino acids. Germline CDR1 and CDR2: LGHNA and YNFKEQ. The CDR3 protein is CASSQDPPGLGTTYEQYF. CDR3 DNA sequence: TGTGCCAGCAGCCAGGACCCACCTGGACTAGGCACCACCTACGAGCAGTACTTC.

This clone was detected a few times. CDR3 sequence reads: CASSRRTGAEKLFF. As DNA, the CDR3 is TGTGCCAGCAGCCGTCGGACAGGGGCCGAAAAACTGTTTTTT. The genes are TRBV7-9 and TRBJ1-4; 9 bases map to TRBD1. This CDR3 is built from 14 residues. CDR1 SEHNR and CDR2 FQNEAQ come from the germline V gene (reference sequence). Unmatched junction bases numbered 6, after V lost 5 bases and J lost 8 bases.

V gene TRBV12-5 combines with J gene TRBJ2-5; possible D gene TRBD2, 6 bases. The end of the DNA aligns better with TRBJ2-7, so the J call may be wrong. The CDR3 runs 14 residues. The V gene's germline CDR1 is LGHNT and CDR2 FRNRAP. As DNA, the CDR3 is TGTGCTAGTGCCGGAGGGGTCAAGGGCTACGAGCAGTACTTC. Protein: CASAGGVKGYEQYF.

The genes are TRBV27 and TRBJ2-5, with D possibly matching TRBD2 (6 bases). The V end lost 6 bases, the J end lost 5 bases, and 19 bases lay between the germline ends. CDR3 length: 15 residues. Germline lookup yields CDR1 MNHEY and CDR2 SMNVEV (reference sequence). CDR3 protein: CASRTGTSFGETQYF. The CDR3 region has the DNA TGTGCCAGCAGGACCGGGACTTCGTTTGGGGAGACCCAGTACTTC.

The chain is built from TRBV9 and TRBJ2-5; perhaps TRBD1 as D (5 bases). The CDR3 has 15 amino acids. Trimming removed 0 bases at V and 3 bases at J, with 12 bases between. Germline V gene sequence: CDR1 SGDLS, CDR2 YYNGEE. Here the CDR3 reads CASSVGTSAEETQYF. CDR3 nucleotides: TGTGCCAGCAGCGTAGGGACAAGCGCTGAAGAGACCCAGTACTTC.

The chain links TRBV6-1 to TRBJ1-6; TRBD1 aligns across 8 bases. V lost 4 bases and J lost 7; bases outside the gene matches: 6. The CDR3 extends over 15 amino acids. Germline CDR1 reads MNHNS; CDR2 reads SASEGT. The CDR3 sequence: CASSVTDRGNSPLHF. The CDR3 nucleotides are TGTGCCAGCAGTGTCACAGACAGGGGAAATTCACCCCTCCACTTT.